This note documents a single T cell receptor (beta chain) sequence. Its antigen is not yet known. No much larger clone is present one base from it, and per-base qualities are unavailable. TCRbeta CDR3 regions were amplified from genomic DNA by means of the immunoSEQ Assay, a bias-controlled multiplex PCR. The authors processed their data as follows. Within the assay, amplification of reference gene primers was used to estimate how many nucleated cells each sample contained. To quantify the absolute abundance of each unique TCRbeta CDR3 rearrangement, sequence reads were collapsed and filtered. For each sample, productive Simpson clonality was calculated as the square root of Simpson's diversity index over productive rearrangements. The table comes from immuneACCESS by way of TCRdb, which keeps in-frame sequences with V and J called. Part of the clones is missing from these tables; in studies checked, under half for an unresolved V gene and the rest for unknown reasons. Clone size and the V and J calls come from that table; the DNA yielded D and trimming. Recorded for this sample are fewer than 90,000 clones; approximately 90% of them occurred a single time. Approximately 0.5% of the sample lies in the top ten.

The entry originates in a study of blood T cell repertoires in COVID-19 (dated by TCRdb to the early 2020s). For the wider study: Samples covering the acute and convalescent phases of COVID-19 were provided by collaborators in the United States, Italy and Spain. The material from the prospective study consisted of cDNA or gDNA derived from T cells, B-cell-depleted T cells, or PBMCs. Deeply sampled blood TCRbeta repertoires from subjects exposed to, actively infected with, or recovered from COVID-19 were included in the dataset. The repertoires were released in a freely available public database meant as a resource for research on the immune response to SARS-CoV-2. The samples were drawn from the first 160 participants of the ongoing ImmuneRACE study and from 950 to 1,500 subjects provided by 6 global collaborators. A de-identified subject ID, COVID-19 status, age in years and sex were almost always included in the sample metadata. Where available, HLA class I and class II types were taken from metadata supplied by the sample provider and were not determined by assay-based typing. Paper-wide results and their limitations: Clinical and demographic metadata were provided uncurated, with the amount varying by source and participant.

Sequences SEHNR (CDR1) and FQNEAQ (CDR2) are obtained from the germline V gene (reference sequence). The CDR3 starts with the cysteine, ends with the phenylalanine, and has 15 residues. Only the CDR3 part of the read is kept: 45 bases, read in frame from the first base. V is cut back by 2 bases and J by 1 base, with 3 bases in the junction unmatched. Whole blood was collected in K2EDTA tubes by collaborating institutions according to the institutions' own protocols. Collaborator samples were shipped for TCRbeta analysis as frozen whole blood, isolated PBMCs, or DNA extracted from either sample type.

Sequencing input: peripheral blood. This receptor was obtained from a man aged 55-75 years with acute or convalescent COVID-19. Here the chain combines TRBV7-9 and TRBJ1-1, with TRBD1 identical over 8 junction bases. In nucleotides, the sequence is TGTGCCAGCAGCTTATTCCAGGGGGCGAACACTGAAGCTTTCTTT. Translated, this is CASSLFQGANTEAFF.